This T cell receptor (beta chain) emerged from a study of blood T cell repertoires in COVID-19. At the level of the study: COVID-19 samples from acute and convalescent phases originated in the United States, Italy and Spain. T cells, B-cell-depleted T cells, or PBMCs supplied cDNA or gDNA.

Per the original methods: Reference gene primer amplification gave nucleated cell count estimates. Sequenced by immunoSEQ multiplex PCR; TCRdb stores in-frame clones only, minus some. V, J and clone size reflect that table, while D and trimming were determined from the DNA. Altogether fewer than 200,000 clones are present, about 80% being singletons, with the ten largest covering 2% to 2.5%. Germline assignment: CDR1 SQVTM and CDR2 ANQGSEA. The CDR3 consists of 14 residues. V was clipped by 7 bases and J by 6 bases; unmatched bases: 14. The specimen was peripheral blood. The chain joins TRBV29-1 to TRBJ2-7, with 8 bases matching TRBD1. The origin of this receptor is a woman aged 80 or over with acute or convalescent COVID-19. CDR3 sequence (DNA): TGCAGCGCCAACCCGGGACAGGCATCCGGCGAGCAGTACTTC. Translating it yields CSANPGQASGEQYF.